The clone carrying this TCR beta chain appeared many times. Its matching antigen is unknown. Nobody among the patients had been given any treatment before thyroid surgery. The record originates from a study of metastatic and nonmetastatic thyroid tumors. Study-wide background: Thyroid patients, malignant and benign, had repertoires compared across blood and tumor or nodule tissue. Findings of the study overall: Malignant thyroid tumors reportedly exceeded benign nodules significantly in TCR beta diversity, with the difference appearing in blood and tumor.

V was trimmed by 5 bases and J by 5 bases, leaving 12 bases between them. Per germline, CDR1 MNHNS and CDR2 SASEGT. The CDR3 has 13 amino acids. Original data processing: The study built a papillary thyroid cancer distant-metastasis classifier from CDR3 differences across clinicopathological groups. TCRdb used MiXCR to call clones anew from the PCR reads. V and J calls and clone size were set by TCRdb, not the authors. The sample consists of about 53,000 clones, approximately 22% of them appearing once. The clonotype was recovered from a female donor with papillary thyroid cancer or a benign thyroid nodule (not recorded which). Some clones in this sample may be carry-over from other donors' samples. Sample: blood. This chain joins TRBV6-1 and TRBJ1-1; D unclear. In DNA, the CDR3 is TGTGCCAGCAGTTCCTCCCTGCAGACTGAAGCTTTCTTT. This translates into CASSSSLQTEAFF.